This TCR beta chain was sequenced during a study of T cell clones after liver transplantation. Sorting of unstimulated PBMCs yielded separate CD3+CD4+ and CD3+CD8+ fractions. This table comes from immunoSEQ multiplex PCR, and its TCRdb copy is limited to in-frame clones, with some not included. The profile shows approximately 71,000 clones, approximately 92% of them singletons. Trimming left V 3 bases short and J 4 bases short, with 13 bases between. This CDR3 is built from 15 residues. Germline V gene data show CDR1 as SGHKS and CDR2 as YYEKEE (reference sequence). The chain carries TRBV5-5 and TRBJ2-2; D gene unclear. The clonotype was recovered from a human patient who received a liver transplant. Some T cells may have originated in the graft donor. The source was CD4+ T cells from blood, collected less than 28 months after liver transplant. Here the CDR3 DNA reads TGTGCCAGCAGCTCGGACGCGTTCCCCACCGGGGAGCTGTTTTTT. Amino acid sequence: CASSSDAFPTGELFF.